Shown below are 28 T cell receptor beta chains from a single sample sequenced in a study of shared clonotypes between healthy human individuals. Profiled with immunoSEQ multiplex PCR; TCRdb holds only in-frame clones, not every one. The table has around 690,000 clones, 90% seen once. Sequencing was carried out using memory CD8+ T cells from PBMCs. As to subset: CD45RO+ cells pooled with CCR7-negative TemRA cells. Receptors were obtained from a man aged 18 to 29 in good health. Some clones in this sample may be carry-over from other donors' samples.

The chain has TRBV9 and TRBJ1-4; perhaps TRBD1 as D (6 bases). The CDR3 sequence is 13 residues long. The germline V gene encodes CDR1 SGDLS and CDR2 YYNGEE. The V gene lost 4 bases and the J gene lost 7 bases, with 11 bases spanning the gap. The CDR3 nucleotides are TGTGCCAGCAGCCAAGGGGGATCTGAAAAACTGTTTTTT. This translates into CASSQGGSEKLFF.

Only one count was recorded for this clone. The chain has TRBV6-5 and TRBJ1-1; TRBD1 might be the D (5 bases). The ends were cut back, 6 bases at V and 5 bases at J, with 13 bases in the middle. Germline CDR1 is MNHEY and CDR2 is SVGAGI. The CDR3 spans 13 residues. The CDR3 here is CASRQRGLTEAFF. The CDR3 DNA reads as TGTGCCAGCAGACAAAGGGGTTTAACTGAAGCTTTCTTT.

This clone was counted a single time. CDR3 sequence: CASSLGAPGVYEQYF. The CDR3 nucleotides read TGTGCCAGCAGCTTAGGGGCGCCAGGGGTCTACGAGCAGTACTTC. The genes are TRBV7-8 and TRBJ2-7; the D gene is possibly TRBD1 (6 bases). This CDR3 has 15 amino acids. Trimming took 1 base from V and 3 from J, leaving 13 bases between them. Germline values: CDR1 SGHVS, CDR2 FQNEAQ.

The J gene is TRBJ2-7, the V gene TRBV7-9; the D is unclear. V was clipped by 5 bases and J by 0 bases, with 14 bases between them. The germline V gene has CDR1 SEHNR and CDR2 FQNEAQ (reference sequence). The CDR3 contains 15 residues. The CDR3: CASSLSVENSYEQYF. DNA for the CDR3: TGTGCCAGCAGCCTTTCCGTGGAGAACTCCTACGAGCAGTACTTC.

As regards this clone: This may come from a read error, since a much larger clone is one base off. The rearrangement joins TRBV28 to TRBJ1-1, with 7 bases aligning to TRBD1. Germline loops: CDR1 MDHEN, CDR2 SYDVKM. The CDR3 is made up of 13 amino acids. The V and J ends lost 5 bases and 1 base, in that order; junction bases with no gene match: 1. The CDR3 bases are TGTGCCAGCAGTCACAGGGGGAACACTGAAGCTTTCTTT. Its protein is CASSHRGNTEAFF.

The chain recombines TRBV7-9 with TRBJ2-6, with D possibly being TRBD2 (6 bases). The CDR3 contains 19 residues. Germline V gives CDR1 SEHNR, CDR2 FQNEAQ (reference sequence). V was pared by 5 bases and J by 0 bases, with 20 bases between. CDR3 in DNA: TGTGCCAGCAGCGGGAGGCGACAAGCCCATCACTCTGGGGCCAACGTCCTGACTTTC. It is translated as CASSGRRQAHHSGANVLTF.

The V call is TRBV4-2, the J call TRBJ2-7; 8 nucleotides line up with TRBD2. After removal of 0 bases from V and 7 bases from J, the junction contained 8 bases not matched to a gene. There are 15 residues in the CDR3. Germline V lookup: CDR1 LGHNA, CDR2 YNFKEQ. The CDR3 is CASSQDGLASREQYF. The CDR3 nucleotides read TGTGCCAGCAGCCAAGACGGACTAGCTTCTCGGGAGCAGTACTTC.

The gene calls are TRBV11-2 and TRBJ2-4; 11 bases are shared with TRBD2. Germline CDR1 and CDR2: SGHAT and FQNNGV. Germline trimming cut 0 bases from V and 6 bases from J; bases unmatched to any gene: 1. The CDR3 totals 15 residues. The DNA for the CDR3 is TGTGCCAGCAGCTTAGATGGGACTAGCGGAAACATTCAGTACTTC. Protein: CASSLDGTSGNIQYF. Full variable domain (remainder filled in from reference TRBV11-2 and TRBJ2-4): EAGVAQSPRYKIIEKRQSVAFWCNPISGHATLYWYQQILGQGPKLLIQFQNNGVVDDSQLPKDRFSAERLKGVDSTLKIQPAKLEDSAVYLCASSLDGTSGNIQYFGAGTRLSVL.

CDR3: CASSAEVYFGATGEQYF. In nucleotides, the CDR3 is TGTGCCAGCAGTGCCGAGGTTTATTTCGGGGCAACCGGGGAGCAGTACTTC. The genes are TRBV25-1 and TRBJ2-7, with D perhaps matching TRBD1 or TRBD2 (5 bases each). Germline CDR1 and CDR2: MGHDK and SYGVNS. V lost 4 bases and J 7 bases, leaving 26 bases between the germline ends. CDR3 length: 17 residues.

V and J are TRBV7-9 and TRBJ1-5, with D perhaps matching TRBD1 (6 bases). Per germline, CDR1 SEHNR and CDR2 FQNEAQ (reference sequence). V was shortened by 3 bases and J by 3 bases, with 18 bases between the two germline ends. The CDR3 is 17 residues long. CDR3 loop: CASSFAAGVGNNQPQHF. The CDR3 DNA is TGTGCCAGCAGCTTTGCCGCAGGGGTGGGGAACAATCAGCCCCAGCATTTT.

CDR3 sequence: CASSLRGLRSYEQYF. CDR3 nucleotide sequence: TGTGCCAGCAGTCTCAGGGGGCTTCGGTCCTACGAGCAGTACTTC. The genes are TRBV27 and TRBJ2-7; 8 nucleotides align to TRBD1. The CDR3 runs 15 residues. In germline, CDR1 is MNHEY, CDR2 SMNVEV (reference sequence). V gave up 5 bases and J gave up 1 base; unmatched junction bases: 7.

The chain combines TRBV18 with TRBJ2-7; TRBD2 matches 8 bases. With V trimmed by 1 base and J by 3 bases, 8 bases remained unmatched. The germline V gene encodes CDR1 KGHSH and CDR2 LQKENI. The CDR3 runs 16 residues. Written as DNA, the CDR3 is TGTGCCAGCTCACCACTTGAGCGGGGGTCAGTCTACGAGCAGTACTTC. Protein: CASSPLERGSVYEQYF.

The CDR3 here is CQSGTGGTYTF. CDR3 nucleotides: TGTCAGTCCGGGACAGGGGGCACCTACACCTTC. The chain couples TRBV5-4 to TRBJ1-2; TRBD1 matches 12 bases. Per the germline V gene, CDR1 is SGHNT and CDR2 is YYREEE (reference sequence). The CDR3 extends over 11 amino acids.

DNA for the CDR3: TGTGCCAGCAGCTTAAGGGTGGCGATCTACGAGCAGTACTTC. Translating it yields CASSLRVAIYEQYF. V usage is TRBV11-2 and J usage is TRBJ2-7; the D is unclear. Germline V gives CDR1 SGHAT, CDR2 FQNNGV. Trimming left V 2 bases short and J 3 bases short, with 11 bases between. The CDR3 spans 14 residues.

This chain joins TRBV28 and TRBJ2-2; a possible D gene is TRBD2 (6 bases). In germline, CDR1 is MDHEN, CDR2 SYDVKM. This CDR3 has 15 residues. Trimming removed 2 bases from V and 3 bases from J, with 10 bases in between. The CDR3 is CASSLRLGDTGELFF. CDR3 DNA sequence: TGTGCCAGCAGTTTACGACTAGGGGACACCGGGGAGCTGTTTTTT.

The DNA for the CDR3 is TGCGCCAGCAGCTTTCTAGCGGGTGGGAATGAGCAGTTCTTC. Protein: CASSFLAGGNEQFF. The chain recombines TRBV4-1 with TRBJ2-1; 8 nucleotides align to TRBD2. Germline CDR1 is MGHRA and CDR2 is YSYEKL. With V trimmed by 5 bases and J by 7 bases, 7 bases remained unmatched. The CDR3 sequence is 14 residues long.

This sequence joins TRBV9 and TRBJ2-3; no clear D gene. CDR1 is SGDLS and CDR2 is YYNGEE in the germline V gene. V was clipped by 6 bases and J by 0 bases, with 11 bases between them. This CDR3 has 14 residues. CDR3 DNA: TGTGCCAGCACCCCCTGGAGTAGCACAGATACGCAGTATTTT. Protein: CASTPWSSTDTQYF.

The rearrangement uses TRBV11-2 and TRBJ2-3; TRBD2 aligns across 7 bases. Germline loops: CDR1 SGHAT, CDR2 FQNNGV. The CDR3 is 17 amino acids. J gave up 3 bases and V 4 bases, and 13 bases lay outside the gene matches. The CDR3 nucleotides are TGTGCCAGCAGCTACCCCCCCGGGGGGAGTGGGACAGATACGCAGTATTTT. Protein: CASSYPPGGSGTDTQYF.

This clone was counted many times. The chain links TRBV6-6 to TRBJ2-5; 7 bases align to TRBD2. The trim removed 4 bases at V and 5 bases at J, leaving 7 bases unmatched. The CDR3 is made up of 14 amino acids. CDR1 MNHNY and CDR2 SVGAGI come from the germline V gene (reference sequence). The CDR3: CASSFDPGGETQYF. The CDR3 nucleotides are TGTGCCAGCAGTTTCGATCCCGGGGGGGAGACCCAGTACTTC.

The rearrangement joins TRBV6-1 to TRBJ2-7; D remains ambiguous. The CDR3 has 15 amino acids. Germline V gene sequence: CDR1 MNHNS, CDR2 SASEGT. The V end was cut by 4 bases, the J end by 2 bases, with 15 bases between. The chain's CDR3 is CASSGRTARTYEQYF. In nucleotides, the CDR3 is TGTGCCAGCAGTGGCCGGACGGCCAGAACCTACGAGCAGTACTTC.

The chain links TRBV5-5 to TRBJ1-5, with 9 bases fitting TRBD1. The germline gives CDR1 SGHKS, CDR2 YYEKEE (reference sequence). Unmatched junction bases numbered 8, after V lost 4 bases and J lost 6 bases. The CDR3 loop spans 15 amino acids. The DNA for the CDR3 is TGTGCCAGCAGCAAGGGGGTGGACAGGGGTCAGCCCCAGCATTTT. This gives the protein CASSKGVDRGQPQHF.

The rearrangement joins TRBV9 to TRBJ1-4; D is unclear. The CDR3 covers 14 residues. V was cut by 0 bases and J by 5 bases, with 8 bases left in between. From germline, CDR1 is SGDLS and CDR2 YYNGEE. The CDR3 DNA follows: TGTGCCAGCAGCGTAGGAGGGAGAAATGAAAAACTGTTTTTT. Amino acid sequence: CASSVGGRNEKLFF.

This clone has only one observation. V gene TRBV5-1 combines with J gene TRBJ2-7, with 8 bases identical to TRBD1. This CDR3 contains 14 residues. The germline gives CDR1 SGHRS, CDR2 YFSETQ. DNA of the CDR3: TGCGGAAGCTTCTCCGGGACAGGCTGGGGGGAGCAGTACTTC. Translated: CGSFSGTGWGEQYF.

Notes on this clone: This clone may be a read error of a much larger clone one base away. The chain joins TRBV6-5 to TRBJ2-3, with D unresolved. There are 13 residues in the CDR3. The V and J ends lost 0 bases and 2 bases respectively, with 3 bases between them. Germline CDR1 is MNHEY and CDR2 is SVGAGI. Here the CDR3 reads CASSYSDTDTQYF. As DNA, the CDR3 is TGTGCCAGCAGTTACTCGGACACAGATACGCAGTATTTT.

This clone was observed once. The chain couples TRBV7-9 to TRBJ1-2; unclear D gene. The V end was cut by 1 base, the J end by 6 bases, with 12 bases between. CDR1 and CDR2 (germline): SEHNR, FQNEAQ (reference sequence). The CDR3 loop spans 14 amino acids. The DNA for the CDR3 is TGTGCCAGCAGCTTAGTGGTGGGTGGAGATGGCTACACCTTC. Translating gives CASSLVVGGDGYTF.

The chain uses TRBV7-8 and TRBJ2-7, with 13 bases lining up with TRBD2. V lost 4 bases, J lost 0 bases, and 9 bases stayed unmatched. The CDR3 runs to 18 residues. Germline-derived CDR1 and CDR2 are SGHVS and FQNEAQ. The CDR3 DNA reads TGTGCCAGCAGCTCCCGAGGACTAGCGGGAGCCGCCTCCTACGAGCAGTACTTC. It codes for CASSSRGLAGAASYEQYF.

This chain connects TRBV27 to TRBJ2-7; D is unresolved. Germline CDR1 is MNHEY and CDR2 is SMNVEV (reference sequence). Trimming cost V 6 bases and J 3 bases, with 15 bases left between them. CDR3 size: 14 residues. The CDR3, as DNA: TGTGCCAGCAGATCCACCCCCCTAGGCTACGAGCAGTACTTC. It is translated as CASRSTPLGYEQYF.

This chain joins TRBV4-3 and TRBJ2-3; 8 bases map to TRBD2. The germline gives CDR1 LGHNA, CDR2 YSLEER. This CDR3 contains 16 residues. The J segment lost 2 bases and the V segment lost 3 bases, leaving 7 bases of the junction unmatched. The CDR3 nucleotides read TGCGCCAGCAGCCACGCTAGCGGGTCTTCCACAGATACGCAGTATTTT. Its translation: CASSHASGSSTDTQYF.